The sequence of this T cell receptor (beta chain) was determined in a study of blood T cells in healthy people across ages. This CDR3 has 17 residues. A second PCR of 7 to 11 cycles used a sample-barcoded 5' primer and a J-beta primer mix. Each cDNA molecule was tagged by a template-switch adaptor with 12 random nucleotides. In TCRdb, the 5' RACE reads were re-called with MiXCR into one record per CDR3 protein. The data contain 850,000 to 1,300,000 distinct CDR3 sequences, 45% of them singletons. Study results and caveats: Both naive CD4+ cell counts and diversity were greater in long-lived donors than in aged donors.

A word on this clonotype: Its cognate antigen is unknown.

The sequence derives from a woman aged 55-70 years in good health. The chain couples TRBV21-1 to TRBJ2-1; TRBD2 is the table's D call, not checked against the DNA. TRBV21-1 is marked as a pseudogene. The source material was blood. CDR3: CASSKLAGGPWYNEQFF. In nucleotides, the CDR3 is TGTGCCAGCAGCAAACTGGCGGGAGGGCCTTGGTACAATGAGCAGTTCTTC.